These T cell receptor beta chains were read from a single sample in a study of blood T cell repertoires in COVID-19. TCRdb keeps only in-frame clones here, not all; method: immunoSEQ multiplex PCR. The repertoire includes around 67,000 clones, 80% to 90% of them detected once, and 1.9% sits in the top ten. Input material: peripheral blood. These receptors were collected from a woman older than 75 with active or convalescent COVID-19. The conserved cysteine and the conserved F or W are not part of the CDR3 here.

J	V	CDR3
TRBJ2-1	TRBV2	ASSGTSGGSSYNEQF
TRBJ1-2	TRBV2	ASSKGEEGRKKGYT
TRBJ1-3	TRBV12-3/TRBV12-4	ASTRGQGNTIY
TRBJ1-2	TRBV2	ASSEARGLGYT
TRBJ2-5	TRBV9	ASSTPTGSQETQY
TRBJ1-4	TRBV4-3	ASSHLRDRGPEKLF
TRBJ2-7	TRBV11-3	ASSSGGAQYEQY
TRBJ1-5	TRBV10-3	AISPDRNSNQPQH
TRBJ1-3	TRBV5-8	ASSFSSFSGNTIY
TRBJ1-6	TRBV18	ASSPAGRADSPLH
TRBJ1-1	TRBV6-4	ASMGHPNTEAF
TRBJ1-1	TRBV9	ASTERTGNTEAF
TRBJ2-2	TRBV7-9	ASSLGGRSANTGELF
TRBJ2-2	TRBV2	ASLRGLNTGELF
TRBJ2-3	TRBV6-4	ASSVGGPTDTQY
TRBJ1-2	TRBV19	ASSMGQVYGYT
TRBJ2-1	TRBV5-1	ASSSSQGWNEQF
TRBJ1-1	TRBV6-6	ASSYSTGGTEAF
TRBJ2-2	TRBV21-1	ASSIYGQGGMTGELF
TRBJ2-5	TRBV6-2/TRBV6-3	ASSPTEETQY